The T cell receptor (beta chain) under discussion was sequenced for a study of CD8 T cells in Susac syndrome (dated by TCRdb to between 2017 and 2020). The study in broad terms: The study used repertoire sequencing to test whether antigen drove CD8+ T cell activation and differentiation in Susac syndrome. Clonality of the CD8+ T cell repertoire was compared between roughly twelve healthy donors, about 14 Susac syndrome patients and some 15 multiple sclerosis patients.

Peripheral blood CD8+ and CD4+ T cells from healthy donors, Susac syndrome patients and multiple sclerosis patients were profiled by high-throughput TCR beta sequencing. Treatment-naive patients with stable or active relapsing-remitting disease fulfilling revised McDonald criteria were used as multiple sclerosis controls. CD8+ TEMRA cells were enriched by FACS, while bulk CD8+ and CD4+ T cells were purified by magnetic negative isolation. Blood was collected in EDTA tubes and processed within 24 hours, with PBMCs isolated through density gradient centrifugation. PBMCs intended for TCR sequencing were frozen in liquid nitrogen and were later thawed in a 37 degrees C water bath. Purity of sorted or isolated CD4+, CD8+ and CD8+ TEMRA cells was at least 90%. RNA was extracted using the RNeasy kit, and roughly 0.5 to 1 microgram was reverse transcribed with random hexamers. TCR beta CDR3 regions were amplified with the immunoSEQ multiplex PCR assay covering 54 Vbeta and 13 Jbeta segments. To correct PCR amplification bias, a synthetic template baseline was used for both primer optimization and computational correction. Concerning the study's data processing: Reads were assigned to V, D and J genes according to IMGT and analyzed in immunoSEQ Analyzer, with only productive sequences retained. To calculate clonality, Shannon entropy was normalized by log2 of the number of productive unique sequences and then subtracted from one. Public and private clones were assessed among the 100 most prevalent clones of each patient and control. Clones were defined as Susac-specific when absent from the healthy and MS cohorts, from approximately 970 published viral clones and from other ImmuneACCESS disease sequences. Through fastp at Q25 and MiXCR, TCRdb rebuilt clones from the public reads, retaining in-frame beta chains. CDR3 protein duplicates are merged, each entry listing the most common genes and DNA. What appears here as the V and J calls and clone size reflects TCRdb's work, not the paper's. Recorded for this sample are 150,000 or so distinct CDR3 sequences; less than 97% of them occurred a single time. In total, the top ten clones hold 0.15% of the sample.

Results and caveats for the whole study, not just this receptor: The number of individuals in the TCR sequencing and HLA analysis was acknowledged as relatively small.

This clonotype was detected only once. Its binding antigen is unknown. One base away there is no much larger clone; base qualities are not given. One read alone provides weak support. Between the V and J ends, shortened by 1 base and 4 bases respectively, the junction contains 10 bases. The CDR3 runs 14 amino acids, cysteine and phenylalanine included. CDR3 DNA only is kept here, 42 bases in frame from base 1. CDR1 and CDR2 are read off the germline V gene (reference sequence) as SEHNR and FQNEAQ. The source of this sequence is a human donor with multiple sclerosis. In this chain, TRBV7-9 is recombined with TRBJ1-1; a tentative D match to TRBD1 spans 6 bases. Sequencing was performed on CD8+ T cells from PBMCs. The DNA is as follows: TGTGCCAGCAGCTTAGTGCAGGGGTTCACTGAAGCTTTCTTT. This is translated as CASSLVQGFTEAFF.